The rows below give T cell receptor beta chains drawn from one sample of a study of blood T cell repertoires in COVID-19. Clones were read by immunoSEQ multiplex PCR, and TCRdb kept only the in-frame ones, dropping some. The table shows 250,000 to 300,000 clones, with about 82% occurring only once. The sequenced material came from peripheral blood. The receptor set was obtained from a man aged 50-59 years with active or convalescent COVID-19. The conserved cysteine and the conserved F or W are not part of the CDR3 here.

j_call: TRBJ1-6; v_call: TRBV3-1/TRBV3-2; cdr3_aa: ASSLTRGTLH
j_call: TRBJ2-7; v_call: TRBV3-1/TRBV3-2; cdr3_aa: ASSFGQTAEQY
j_call: TRBJ2-5; v_call: TRBV5-1; cdr3_aa: ASSWSAAQETQY
j_call: TRBJ1-1; v_call: TRBV11-2; cdr3_aa: ASSLGQQKNTEAF
j_call: TRBJ1-5; v_call: TRBV29-1; cdr3_aa: SVEDRTAEINSNQPQH
j_call: TRBJ1-5; v_call: TRBV28; cdr3_aa: ASTITGTVGQPQH
j_call: TRBJ2-5; v_call: TRBV4-1; cdr3_aa: ASSPGQGGQETQY
j_call: TRBJ2-5; v_call: TRBV10-3; cdr3_aa: AISATSGRAAGETQY
j_call: TRBJ2-7; v_call: TRBV6-4; cdr3_aa: ASPHGSWAGPYEQY
j_call: TRBJ1-5; v_call: TRBV5-1; cdr3_aa: ASRENSNQPQH
j_call: TRBJ2-7; v_call: TRBV15; cdr3_aa: ATSRTSGRFYEQY
j_call: TRBJ2-5; v_call: TRBV5-1; cdr3_aa: ASSLGGTSGPQETQY
j_call: TRBJ2-2; v_call: TRBV9; cdr3_aa: ASSPRTSAYTGELF
j_call: TRBJ2-1; v_call: TRBV6-2/TRBV6-3; cdr3_aa: ASSPRLMSSYNEQF
j_call: TRBJ2-1; v_call: TRBV5-4; cdr3_aa: ASSLPGGNEQF
j_call: TRBJ2-3; v_call: TRBV11-2; cdr3_aa: ASRRDRGLGDTQY
j_call: TRBJ1-5; v_call: TRBV3-1/TRBV3-2; cdr3_aa: ASSLGQGGEPQH
j_call: TRBJ1-2; v_call: TRBV10-3; cdr3_aa: AISEAYSGGDGYT
j_call: TRBJ2-1; v_call: TRBV7-8; cdr3_aa: ASSEYREGLSGEQF
j_call: TRBJ1-2; v_call: TRBV11-2; cdr3_aa: ASSLDLTGNGYT
j_call: TRBJ2-1; v_call: TRBV5-1; cdr3_aa: ASSLSVYEQF
j_call: TRBJ2-3; v_call: TRBV12-5; cdr3_aa: ASGFGEADTQY
j_call: TRBJ2-6; v_call: TRBV18; cdr3_aa: ASSQGAHSGANVLT
j_call: TRBJ2-5; v_call: TRBV7-9; cdr3_aa: ASSSTGSETQY
j_call: TRBJ1-3; v_call: TRBV5-1; cdr3_aa: ASSLGGRGNSGNTIY
j_call: TRBJ2-1; v_call: TRBV18; cdr3_aa: ASSPGLAGYNEQF
j_call: TRBJ2-2; v_call: TRBV5-6; cdr3_aa: ASSLSGGNTGELF
j_call: TRBJ2-2; v_call: TRBV7-3; cdr3_aa: ASSNAAHGELF